This TCR beta chain derives from a study of T and B cells in COVID-19 patients. The germline CDR1 and CDR2 sequences are SGHDT and YYEEEE. This CDR3 region has 15 residues. V dropped 4 bases and J dropped 3 bases, with 17 bases sitting between them. In this sample, this clonotype turned up a few times. BIOMED2 TRB-A/B primer pools were used in multiplex TRB PCR. TCRdb ran MiXCR on the multiplex PCR reads and lists one entry per CDR3 protein. This table has 15,000 to 20,000 distinct CDR3 sequences, 36% appearing once. Blood genomic DNA input for TRB amplification was about 240-550 ng. This receptor was taken from a human donor with active COVID-19. The specimen sequenced was blood. The V call is TRBV5-6, the J call TRBJ2-7; TRBD1 or TRBD2 may be the D gene (7 bases each). CDR3 region: CASSPNRGGHYEQYF. The CDR3 coding sequence is TGTGCCAGCAGCCCTAACAGGGGAGGGCACTACGAGCAGTACTTC.